The clone carrying this T cell receptor (beta chain) was observed a handful of times. What it binds is not known. This sample was taken from a study of CD8+ T cells in alopecia areata. Notes on the study in general: Tissue-resident alphabeta T cells belonging to normal skin likewise get sequenced within scalp specimens. Lesional tissue from the scalp (especially in alopecia totalis/universalis) showed higher clonality than normal scalp.

Following extraction, RNA underwent reverse transcription to cDNA, which served as the sequencing template. Some clones are missing from TCRdb's copy, which holds only in-frame ones; the method was immunoSEQ multiplex PCR. Among 90,000 to 120,000 clones listed, approximately 50% were seen once. Collection of lesional scalp punch biopsies and peripheral blood was performed in alopecia areata patients. PBMCs, the starting material, were the source of sorted CD4+ and CD8+ T cells. Sequenced input: NKG2D-low CD8+ T cells sorted from blood. This TCR derives from a human donor with alopecia areata.

CDR3 nucleotide sequence: TGTGCCACCCCCGGTGGAGGAGAAGAGACCCAGTACTTC. It translates to CATPGGGEETQYF. V usage is TRBV7-2 and J usage is TRBJ2-5; D is perhaps TRBD2 (5 bases). The CDR3 spans 13 residues. Between the trimmed V and J ends, which lost 10 bases and 3 bases, there was a span of 15 bases. Germline loops: CDR1 SGHTA, CDR2 FQGNSA.